There are a few counts of the clone carrying this T cell receptor beta chain. The antigen is unknown. The data belong to a study of T cell repertoires in cytomegalovirus infection. Whole-study context: It was recently identified HLA-C-restricted and well-studied HLA-B-restricted CMV epitopes that the study used. TCR beta signatures that were public indicated CMV infection and matching HLA type. Overall study results and limits: Dominating the ex vivo response were TCR beta clonotypes that were CMV-specific and HLA-C-restricted. Of the TCR beta families, the public ones yielded a cumulative frequency that identified carriers of CMV plus the relevant HLA.

MiXCR, run by TCRdb on the reads, gives a single entry per CDR3 protein. In the table there are hundreds of thousands of distinct CDR3 sequences, about 28% of which are singletons. CDR1 and CDR2 from the germline V gene are LGHDT and YNNKEL (reference sequence). The ends were cut back, 6 bases at V and 10 bases at J, with 13 bases in the middle. The CDR3 loop spans 13 amino acids. The source of this sequence is a human donor in good health (CMV status not recorded). Some clones in this sample may be carry-over from other donors' samples. The V call is TRBV3-1, the J call TRBJ1-6; D unclear. This specimen was cultured PBMCs, taken from culture after CMV antigen stimulation. DNA of the CDR3: TGTGCCAGCAGGCAGACCCTCGGGTCACCCCTCCACTTT. It yields the protein CASRQTLGSPLHF.